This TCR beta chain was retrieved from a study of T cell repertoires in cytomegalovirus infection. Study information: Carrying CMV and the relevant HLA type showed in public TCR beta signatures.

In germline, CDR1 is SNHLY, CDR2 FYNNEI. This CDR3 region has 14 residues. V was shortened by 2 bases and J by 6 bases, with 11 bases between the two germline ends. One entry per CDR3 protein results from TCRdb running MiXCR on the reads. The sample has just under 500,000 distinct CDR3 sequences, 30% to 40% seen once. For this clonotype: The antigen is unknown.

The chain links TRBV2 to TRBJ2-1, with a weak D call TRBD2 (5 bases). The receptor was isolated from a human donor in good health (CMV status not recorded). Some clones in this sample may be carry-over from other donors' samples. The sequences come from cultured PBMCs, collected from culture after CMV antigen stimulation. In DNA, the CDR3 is TGTGCCAGCAGTGAATTTCTAGCCGTCAATGAGCAGTTCTTC. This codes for CASSEFLAVNEQFF.